A single sample gave rise to the 2 T cell receptor beta chains below, sequenced in a study of regulatory T cells in long-lasting Graves disease. Arm-PCR with iRepertoire HTBI primers amplified the CDR3 regions for these TCR beta libraries. TCRdb processed the multiplex PCR reads anew with MiXCR; each CDR3 protein has one entry. The top ten hold roughly 18% of the sample, which has just over 600,000 distinct CDR3 sequences, less than 20% seen once. Described time point: newly diagnosed GD, antithyroid drugs for less than 3 months. Researchers made the TCR library from RNA that was extracted from PBMCs. The data also belong to a second study, concerning T cells in Graves' hyperthyroidism and ophthalmopathy.

The sequences come from peripheral blood mononuclear cells (PBMCs), collected at new diagnosis, from a patient treated with antithyroid drugs. Source of these receptors: a woman aged 25 to 45 with Graves disease.

This clonotype appeared many times. The rearrangement links TRBV3-1 to TRBJ2-1, with 7 nucleotides matching TRBD2. Germline lookup yields CDR1 LGHDT and CDR2 YNNKEL (reference sequence). V gave up 4 bases and J gave up 7 bases; unmatched junction bases: 10. The CDR3 contains 15 residues. CDR3 sequence reads: CASSLSGGSRNEQFF. CDR3 sequence (DNA): TGTGCCAGCAGCCTTTCCGGCGGGAGTCGGAATGAGCAGTTCTTC.

The V and J genes are TRBV11-2 and TRBJ2-4; 13 nucleotides align to TRBD2. V was pared by 5 bases and J by 6 bases, with 4 bases of the junction left unmatched. The V gene's germline CDR1 is SGHAT and CDR2 FQNNGV. There are 15 residues in the CDR3. In DNA, the CDR3 is TGTGCCAGCAGCGTACTAGCGGGAGGGCTAAACATTCAGTACTTC. It encodes CASSVLAGGLNIQYF.